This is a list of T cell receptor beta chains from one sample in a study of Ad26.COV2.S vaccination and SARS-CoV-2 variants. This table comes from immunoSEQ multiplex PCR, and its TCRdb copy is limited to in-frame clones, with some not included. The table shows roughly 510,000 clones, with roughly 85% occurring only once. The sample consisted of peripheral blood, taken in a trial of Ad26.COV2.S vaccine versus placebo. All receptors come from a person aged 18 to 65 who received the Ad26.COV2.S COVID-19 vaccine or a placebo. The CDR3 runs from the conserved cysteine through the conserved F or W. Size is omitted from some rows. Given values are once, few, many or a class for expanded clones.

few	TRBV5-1	CASSLAGTGWNTEAFF
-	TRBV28	CASSLEASSYEQYF
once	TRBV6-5	CASARAGGTDTQYF
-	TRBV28	CASSLRYEQYF
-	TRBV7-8	CASSLGWAGETQYF
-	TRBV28	CASTHQVGGGYTF
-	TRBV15	CATSRGFLSPLHF
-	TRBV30	CAGQGANEKLFF
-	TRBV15	CATSRGGRGGTGELFF
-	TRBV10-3	CAISESGPHEQYF
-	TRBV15	CATSRDHGPGGSHNEQFF
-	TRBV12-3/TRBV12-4	CASSLRGNEQYF
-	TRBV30	CAWSGTPTTYEQYF
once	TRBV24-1	CATSDIRTSRRSYNEQFF
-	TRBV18	CASSLRTGPQFF